This is a list of T cell receptor beta chains from one sample in a study of early T cells in non-severe SARS-CoV-2 infection. MiXCR was run by TCRdb on the 5' RACE reads, yielding one entry per CDR3 protein. The table records roughly 43,000 distinct CDR3 sequences, about 5.2% of them present only once. The starting material was whole blood, obtained at baseline. The receptors were sampled from an adult who was a healthcare worker with PCR-confirmed SARS-CoV-2 infection or an uninfected control (not recorded which). The CDR3 runs from the conserved cysteine through the conserved F or W. The D gene is left open where the match is weak. The listing skips clone size in some rows; elsewhere it reads once, few, many or a size class.

size: -
V: TRBV5-1
J: TRBJ2-6
D: -
DNA: TGCGCCAGCAGCTCTTCTGGACAGTACTCTGGGGCCAACGTCCTGACTTTC
CDR3: CASSSSGQYSGANVLTF

size: many
V: TRBV28
J: TRBJ2-1
D: -
DNA: TGTGCCAGCAGTTCTTCCAGCGTAGAGCAGTTCTTC
CDR3: CASSSSSVEQFF

size: few
V: TRBV7-6
J: TRBJ2-7
D: -
DNA: TGTGCCAGCAGCTCCCCCTTGGGCGGCGAGCAGTACTTC
CDR3: CASSSPLGGEQYF

size: few
V: TRBV28
J: TRBJ1-3
D: -
DNA: TGTGCCAGCGCGGAGCGGGACACCATATATTTT
CDR3: CASAERDTIYF

size: few
V: TRBV3-1
J: TRBJ2-1
D: -
DNA: TGTGCCAGCAGCGCCACCGAAAAAACTAATAGCCAGTTCTTC
CDR3: CASSATEKTNSQFF

size: few
V: TRBV3-1
J: TRBJ2-4
D: TRBD1
DNA: TGTGCCAGCAGCCACCGGACAGGGGATACTCTAGGGAACATTCAGTACTTC
CDR3: CASSHRTGDTLGNIQYF

size: many
V: TRBV10-1
J: TRBJ2-1
D: TRBD2
DNA: TGCGCCAGCAGTAGCCCTAGCGGGAGCGCCTACAATGAGCAGTTCTTC
CDR3: CASSSPSGSAYNEQFF

size: -
V: TRBV12-3/TRBV12-4
J: TRBJ2-5
D: TRBD2
DNA: TGTGCCAGCATAAGCAGCGGGAGTGCTTCAGAGACCCAGTACTTC
CDR3: CASISSGSASETQYF

size: many
V: TRBV10-3
J: TRBJ2-5
D: -
DNA: TGTGCCATCAGTGAACCGACGACCGGGGGAGAGACCCAGTACTTC
CDR3: CAISEPTTGGETQYF

size: few
V: TRBV24-1
J: TRBJ2-1
D: -
DNA: TGTGCCACCAGTGATTCGGGGGCTTACAATGAGCAGTTCTTC
CDR3: CATSDSGAYNEQFF

size: -
V: TRBV7-9
J: TRBJ1-1
D: -
DNA: TGTGCCAGCAGCTTAGCGGAGGGGCAGGGCCGCGGCGCTTTCTTT
CDR3: CASSLAEGQGRGAFF

size: -
V: TRBV27
J: TRBJ2-7
D: TRBD2
DNA: TGTGCCAGGCCGGGGGGGGATATCTACGAGCAGTACTTC
CDR3: CARPGGDIYEQYF

size: -
V: TRBV11-3
J: TRBJ2-5
D: TRBD1
DNA: TGTGCCAGCAGCCAAGGACAGGGGGAAGAGACCCAGTACTTC
CDR3: CASSQGQGEETQYF

size: -
V: TRBV19
J: TRBJ1-5
D: -
DNA: TGTGCCAGTAGTCGGGACGGATTCAATCAGCCCCAGCATTTT
CDR3: CASSRDGFNQPQHF

size: few
V: TRBV28
J: TRBJ1-1
D: -
DNA: TGTGCCAGCAGTTTCGGGGGTGCTGAAGCTTTCTTT
CDR3: CASSFGGAEAFF

size: few
V: TRBV18
J: TRBJ1-6
D: TRBD1
DNA: TGTGCCAGCTCACCGGGACAGGGAGAGTCACCCCTCCACTTT
CDR3: CASSPGQGESPLHF

size: few
V: TRBV30
J: TRBJ1-3
D: -
DNA: TGTGCCTGGAGCGGCAGTCGGCCCGGAAACACCATATATTTT
CDR3: CAWSGSRPGNTIYF

size: many
V: TRBV20-1
J: TRBJ2-1
D: -
DNA: TGCAGTGCTAGAGGGACTACCTTGAATGAGCAGTTCTTC
CDR3: CSARGTTLNEQFF